The 6 T cell receptor beta chains given below trace back to one sample, sequenced in a study of blood T cell repertoires in COVID-19. TCRdb's table, derived via immunoSEQ multiplex PCR, lists solely in-frame clones and lacks some. Of roughly 91,000 clones in the sample, more than 75% are singletons; the top ten hold 6% to 8.5%. The sample taken for sequencing was peripheral blood. Receptors originate from a man between 65 and 85 years old with acute or convalescent COVID-19.

The chain uses TRBV7-2 and TRBJ2-3; TRBD2 matches 7 bases. The CDR3 has 14 amino acids. The J segment lost 4 bases and the V segment lost 5 bases, leaving 6 bases of the junction unmatched. Germline loops: CDR1 SGHTA, CDR2 FQGNSA. The CDR3, as DNA: TGTGCCAGCAGCCCGACCCTAGCGGCAGATACGCAGTATTTT. This gives the protein CASSPTLAADTQYF. The full variable domain, rest sourced from reference TRBV7-2 and TRBJ2-3, is GAGVSQSPSNKVTEKGKDVELRCDPISGHTALYWYRQSLGQGLEFLIYFQGNSAPDKSGLPSDRFSAERTGGSVSTLTIQRTQQEDSAVYLCASSPTLAADTQYFGPGTRLTVL.

The gene calls are TRBV6-5 and TRBJ2-2; 9 positions agree with TRBD1. Germline V gene sequence: CDR1 MNHEY, CDR2 SVGAGI. This CDR3 is 16 amino acids long. V trimming: 3 bases; J trimming: 5 bases; junction bases outside the gene matches: 7. The CDR3 DNA reads as TGTGCCAGCAGTTATCCCCACAGGGGGCTTACCGGGGAGCTGTTTTTT. The encoded protein is CASSYPHRGLTGELFF.

The rearrangement links TRBV19 to TRBJ2-1; 7 bases align to TRBD1. Germline assignment: CDR1 LNHDA and CDR2 SQIVND (reference sequence). CDR3 length: 14 residues. J was trimmed by 2 bases and V by 5 bases; bases with no gene match: 3. Here the CDR3 DNA reads TGTGCCAGTAGTCCCGGGACAGCCTACAATGAGCAGTTCTTC. It specifies CASSPGTAYNEQFF.

The V and J genes are TRBV13 and TRBJ2-5; 8 nucleotides line up with TRBD2. CDR1 is PRHDT and CDR2 is FYEKMQ in the germline V gene (reference sequence). The CDR3 contains 15 residues. The junction had 6 bases not matched to a gene; V was cut back by 5 bases and J by 1 base. The CDR3 DNA reads TGTGCCAGCAGCATCCACGGGAGGGCCCAAGAGACCCAGTACTTC. Translated, it gives CASSIHGRAQETQYF.

The rearrangement uses TRBV6-5 and TRBJ1-4; TRBD1 agrees at 7 bases. The CDR3 has 14 amino acids. J gave up 5 bases and V 8 bases, and 8 bases lay outside the gene matches. Germline CDR1 is MNHEY and CDR2 is SVGAGI. Here the CDR3 reads CASQGERRNEKLFF. The CDR3 region has the DNA TGTGCCAGCCAGGGGGAGAGAAGGAATGAAAAACTGTTTTTT.

The chain uses TRBV5-4 and TRBJ2-7, with D perhaps matching TRBD1 (6 bases). The CDR3 totals 14 residues. Deletions cut 0 bases from V and 4 bases from J, with 11 bases between. Germline CDR1 SGHNT, CDR2 YYREEE (reference sequence). CDR3 sequence: CASSLGAGAYEQYV. Here the CDR3 DNA reads TGTGCCAGCAGCTTGGGGGCAGGGGCTTACGAGCAGTACGTC.